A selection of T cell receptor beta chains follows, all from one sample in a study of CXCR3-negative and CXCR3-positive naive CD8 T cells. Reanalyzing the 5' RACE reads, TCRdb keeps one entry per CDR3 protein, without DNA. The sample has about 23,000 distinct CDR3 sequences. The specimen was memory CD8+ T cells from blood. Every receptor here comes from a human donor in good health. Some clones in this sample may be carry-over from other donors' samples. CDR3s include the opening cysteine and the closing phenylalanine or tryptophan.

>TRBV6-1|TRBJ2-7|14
CASSEGRGGYEQYF
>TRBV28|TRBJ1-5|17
CASSRTGEGVYNQPQHF
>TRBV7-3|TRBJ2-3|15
CASSLIGGSTDTQYF
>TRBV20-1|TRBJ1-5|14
CSASTGDGSQPQHF
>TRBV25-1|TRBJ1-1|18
CASSESGMAGRMNTEAFF
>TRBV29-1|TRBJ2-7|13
CSATGTDPYEQYF
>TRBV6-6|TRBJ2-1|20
CASSYYSTGTGLAGYDEQFF
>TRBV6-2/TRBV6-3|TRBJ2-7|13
CASSSDILYEQYF
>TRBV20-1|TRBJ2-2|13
CSARDTATGELFF
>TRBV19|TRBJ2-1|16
CASSIVSGGPASEQFF
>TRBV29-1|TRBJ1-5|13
CSVRQGVGQPQHF
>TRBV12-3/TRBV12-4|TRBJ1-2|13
CASRDGANYGYTF
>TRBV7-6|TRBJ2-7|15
CASSLSGGNSYEQYF
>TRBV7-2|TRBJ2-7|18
CASSFLAAPPPTFYEQYF
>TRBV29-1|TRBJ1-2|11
CSVESGGGYTF
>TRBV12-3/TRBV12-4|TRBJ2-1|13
CASSFDSYNEQFF
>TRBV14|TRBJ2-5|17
CASSQDQRGTGSETQYF
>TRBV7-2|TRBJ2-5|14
CASSFLAVWETQYF
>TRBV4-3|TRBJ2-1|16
CASSSAGTGYDNEQFF
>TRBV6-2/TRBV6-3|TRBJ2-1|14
CASSYGTSGHEQFF
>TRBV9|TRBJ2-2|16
CASSASEGQVPGELFF
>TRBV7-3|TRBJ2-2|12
CASQRNTGELFF
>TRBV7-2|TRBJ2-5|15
CASSSALAVGETQYF
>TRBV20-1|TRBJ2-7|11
CSAYSTYEQYF
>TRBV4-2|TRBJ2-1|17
CASSQLGAGVSYNEQFF
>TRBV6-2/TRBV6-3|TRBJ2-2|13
CASSNAGAGELFF
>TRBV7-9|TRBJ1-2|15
CASSLVGTGGDGYTF
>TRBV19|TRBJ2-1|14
CASSRWVSYNEQFF
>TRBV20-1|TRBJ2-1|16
CSARDLLSGGDNEQFF
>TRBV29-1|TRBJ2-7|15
CSVVGGQGVTYEQYF
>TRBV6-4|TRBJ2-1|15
CASRAGQGSYNEQFF
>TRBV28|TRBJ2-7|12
CASSLPRYEQYF
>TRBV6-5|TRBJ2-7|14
CASSPASVSYEQYF
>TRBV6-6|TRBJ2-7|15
CASSYSNRQAYEQYF
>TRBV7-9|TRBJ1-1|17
CASSLYSGGWGNTEAFF
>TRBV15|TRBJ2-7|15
CATSRERGGSYEQYF